This T cell receptor beta chain was documented in a study of blood T cell repertoires in COVID-19. Overall study: COVID-19 samples, acute and convalescent, were from the United States, Italy and Spain. In each case, the material was cDNA or gDNA derived from T cells, B-cell-depleted T cells, or PBMCs.

Donors in Cohort 3 who had recovered were those with two negative PCRs, healthcare professional clearance, or resolution of their symptoms. Original handling: It was from reference gene primer amplification that nucleated cell counts were estimated. Method: immunoSEQ multiplex PCR; TCRdb's copy keeps in-frame clones and lacks some. Clonal size and the V and J genes are those of that table, whereas D and trimming came from the DNA. The sample carries more than 300,000 clones, roughly four fifths recorded once. With 0 bases removed from V and 9 bases from J, the gap between germline ends came to 12 bases. Germline loops: CDR1 LGHDT, CDR2 YNNKEL (reference sequence). This CDR3 region has 15 residues.

The chain couples TRBV3-1 (or the pseudogene TRBV3-2) to TRBJ1-6; no clear D. The specimen sequenced was PBMCs or T cells enriched from blood (not recorded which). The sequence derives from a woman between 50 and 59 years old who had recovered from COVID-19. DNA for the CDR3: TGTGCCAGCAGCCAAGATACGGTTGCGGGTTCACCCCTCCACTTT. It yields the protein CASSQDTVAGSPLHF.